The TCR beta chain under discussion was sequenced for a study of T cell responses to AZD1222 COVID-19 vaccine. Notes on the study in general: In all cases, repertoires were sampled only after the peak T cell response. Nearly half of spike-specific TCRs reportedly go after variant regions that carry no mutations. Seropositive AZD1222 recipients at baseline numbered only 6 or 7.

A remark on this clone: Its antigen is not known.

Libraries were prepared by immunoSEQ multiplex PCR; TCRdb keeps only in-frame clonotypes and omits some of them. The profile shows more than 95,000 clones, roughly 91% of them singletons. With 3 bases removed from V and 6 bases from J, the gap between germline ends came to 14 bases. CDR3 length equals 14 residues. The germline gives CDR1 SGHRS, CDR2 YFSETQ. The sequence derives from an adult who received the AZD1222 COVID-19 vaccine. The input for sequencing was peripheral blood, taken 28 days after the second AZD1222 dose. The chain is built from TRBV5-1 and TRBJ2-3; D may match TRBD1 or TRBD2 (6 bases each). CDR3 nucleotides: TGCGCCAGCAGCTCGACGGACAGCGGGGATACGCAGTATTTT. Encoded protein: CASSSTDSGDTQYF.